This TCR beta chain was recovered during a study of blood T cells in healthy people across ages. General study findings and limits: Naive T cell percentage showed a strong correlation with the diversity of TCR beta.

This clonotype was seen ten or more times. No antigen is known for it. The V segment lost 3 bases and the J segment 3 bases; nucleotides outside the gene matches: 8. The CDR3 covers 16 residues. CDR1 is LNHNV, CDR2 YYDKDF, per germline (reference sequence). Primers used in a second PCR of roughly 6 to 12 cycles were a sample-barcoded 5' primer and a J-beta primer mix. A single record per CDR3 protein comes from TCRdb applying MiXCR to the 5' RACE reads. This sample has 1.5 million to 2 million distinct CDR3 sequences, with 28% found just once. The genes are TRBV15 and TRBJ2-1; 7 bases fit TRBD1. Sequencing was carried out using blood. The TCR sequence derives from a woman aged 25 to 39 in good health. The CDR3 region is CATSSSTGVNYNEQFF. The CDR3 nucleotides read TGTGCCACCAGCAGCTCAACAGGGGTCAACTACAATGAGCAGTTCTTC. The full variable domain, in which reference TRBV15 and TRBJ2-1 provide the parts outside the CDR3, is DAMVIQNPRYQVTQFGKPVTLSCSQTLNHNVMYWYQQKSSQAPKLLFHYYDKDFNNEADTPDNFQSRRPNTSFCFLDIRSPGLGDTAMYLCATSSSTGVNYNEQFFGPGTRLTVL.